These 29 T cell receptor beta chains originate from one sample sequenced in a study of T cell repertoires in cytomegalovirus infection. One entry per CDR3 protein results from TCRdb running MiXCR on the reads. The profile shows roughly 990,000 distinct CDR3 sequences, about a third of them singletons. These TCRs are of unknown antigen specificity. This specimen was cultured CD8+ T cells from PBMCs, taken from culture after CMV antigen stimulation. The source is a human donor in good health (CMV status not recorded). Some clones in this sample may be carry-over from other donors' samples.

This clonotype was seen a handful of times. This chain links TRBV6-2 or TRBV6-3 with TRBJ2-7; possibly TRBD1 for D (6 bases). CDR1 MNHEY and CDR2 SVGEGT come from the germline V gene. The V and J ends lost 2 bases and 5 bases respectively, with 10 bases between them. The CDR3 spans 13 residues. This chain's CDR3 is CASSYPQGHEQYV. The DNA for the CDR3 is TGTGCCAGCAGTTACCCACAGGGCCACGAGCAGTACGTC.

The chain couples TRBV7-9 to TRBJ1-4; D is possibly TRBD1 (5 bases). This CDR3 spans 16 amino acids. CDR1 is SEHNR and CDR2 is FQNEAQ in the germline V gene (reference sequence). V lost 1 base to trimming and J lost 8 bases, with 17 bases between them. CDR3 residues: CASSLGETDLGEKLFF. The CDR3 DNA is TGTGCCAGCAGCTTAGGGGAGACAGACCTCGGGGAAAAACTGTTTTTT.

This clonotype was seen ten or more times. This chain connects TRBV6-8 to TRBJ2-1; 9 bases are a match to TRBD1. The CDR3 length is 14 residues. After removal of 6 bases from V and 4 bases from J, the junction contained 4 bases not matched to a gene. CDR1 and CDR2 (germline): MNHGY, SAAAGT. The CDR3 coding sequence is TGTGCCAGCAGCTACGGGACAGGGTACAATGAGCAGTTCTTC. Its translation: CASSYGTGYNEQFF.

This chain's CDR3 is CASSPLSGDSTDTQYF. CDR3 coding DNA: TGCGCCAGCAGCCCCCTAAGCGGGGACAGCACAGATACGCAGTATTTT. The V gene is TRBV4-1, the J gene TRBJ2-3, with 7 bases identical to TRBD2. The CDR3 has 16 residues. Germline lookup yields CDR1 MGHRA and CDR2 YSYEKL. The trim removed 4 bases at V and 0 bases at J, leaving 7 bases unmatched.

This clonotype was picked up a small number of times. This chain uses TRBV6-1 with TRBJ1-1; 7 bases line up with TRBD1. Per the germline V gene, CDR1 is MNHNS and CDR2 is SASEGT. V trimming: 1 base; J trimming: 4 bases; junction bases outside the gene matches: 3. This CDR3 comprises 14 residues. This CDR3 is CASSEEGAPTEAFF. The CDR3 coding sequence is TGTGCCAGCAGTGAAGAGGGGGCGCCCACTGAAGCTTTCTTT.

This clonotype was detected ten times or more. The chain uses TRBV6-1 and TRBJ1-1, with D perhaps matching TRBD1 (5 bases). The CDR3 length is 13 residues. V lost 3 bases to trimming and J lost 8 bases, with 13 bases between them. Germline V gives CDR1 MNHNS, CDR2 SASEGT. The CDR3 DNA follows: TGTGCCAGCAGTGAGAGGGGACCGGGCGAAGCTTTCTTT. Residues: CASSERGPGEAFF.

Notes on this clonotype: Because it lacks the conserved phenylalanine or tryptophan at the end, this CDR3 is likely a read error. The V and J genes are TRBV6-5 and TRBJ2-7, with a possible D match to TRBD1 (5 bases). Germline loops: CDR1 MNHEY, CDR2 SVGAGI. The CDR3 runs to 13 residues. V lost 2 bases to trimming and J lost 6 bases, with 11 bases between them. CDR3 DNA: TGTGCCAGCAGTTACAGGGGAACGGGCGAGCAGTACCTC. Translated, it gives CASSYRGTGEQYL.

The chain couples TRBV6-2 or TRBV6-3 to TRBJ2-1; D is unresolved. Germline loops: CDR1 MNHEY, CDR2 SVGEGT. The CDR3 spans 13 residues. V dropped 5 bases and J dropped 6 bases, with 11 bases sitting between them. The DNA of the CDR3 is TGTGCCAGCAGTACCCCCTATGGCAATGAGCAGTTCTTC. Protein product: CASSTPYGNEQFF.

This clonotype appeared many times. J is TRBJ2-2 and V is TRBV28; weak D call: TRBD2 (6 bases). CDR1 is MDHEN and CDR2 is SYDVKM in the germline V gene. The CDR3 extends over 16 amino acids. Trimming removed 4 bases at V and 4 bases at J, with 16 bases between. The CDR3 DNA is TGTGCCAGCAGTTCCACGGACCCGGAGGGCACCGGGGAGCTGTTTTTT. Its protein product is CASSSTDPEGTGELFF.

The chain is built from TRBV14 and TRBJ2-7; TRBD2 agrees at 7 bases. Germline CDR1 is SGHDN and CDR2 is FVKESK. Trimming took 4 bases from V and 8 from J; bases not matched to a gene: 14. The CDR3 is made up of 15 amino acids. CDR3 in DNA: TGTGCCAGCAGCCCGGGACGCGGGGGAGCATATAAGCAGTACTTC. Translation: CASSPGRGGAYKQYF.

Details on this clonotype: A junction boundary mismatches the germline segment, possibly from a read error. The chain couples TRBV7-7 to TRBJ2-1, with 8 nucleotides matching TRBD2. This CDR3 region has 15 residues. The germline gives CDR1 SSHAT, CDR2 FNYEAQ (reference sequence). The DNA for the CDR3 is TGTGCTAGCAGCATCACTAGCGGATCCTACAATGAGCAGTTCTTC. Encoded protein: CASSITSGSYNEQFF.

The V call is TRBV27, the J call TRBJ1-1; 10 nucleotides agree with TRBD1. The CDR3 is 13 residues long. V was clipped by 2 bases and J by 11 bases; unmatched bases: 5. Per the germline V gene, CDR1 is MNHEY and CDR2 is SMNVEV (reference sequence). The CDR3 here is CASSLVGQGRAFF. The CDR3 DNA reads TGTGCCAGCAGTTTAGTGGGACAGGGGAGGGCTTTCTTT.

For this clonotype: The conserved phenylalanine or tryptophan normally closing the CDR3 is absent here, so this likely arose from a read error. The chain carries TRBV20-1 and TRBJ2-2, with D perhaps matching TRBD1 or TRBD2 (6 bases each). Deletions cut 0 bases from V and 4 bases from J, with 12 bases between. In germline, CDR1 is DFQATT, CDR2 SNEGSKA (reference sequence). This CDR3 contains 15 residues. In nucleotides, the CDR3 is TGCAGTGCTAGAGATCATGAGGGGGGCACCGGGGAGCTGTTTTTA. Residues: CSARDHEGGTGELFL.

This clonotype was recorded a few times. CDR3 nucleotides: TGTGCCAGCAGTGAATTTTGGACAGACACCACCGGGGAGCTGTTTTTT. As protein: CASSEFWTDTTGELFF. The genes are TRBV6-1 and TRBJ2-2; the D gene is possibly TRBD1 (6 bases). The ends were cut back, 2 bases at V and 4 bases at J, with 14 bases in the middle. CDR1 and CDR2 from the germline V gene are MNHNS and SASEGT. This CDR3 is 16 amino acids long.

The genes are TRBV10-3 and TRBJ1-5, with TRBD1 matching 7 bases. This CDR3 is 14 amino acids long. Germline lookup yields CDR1 ENHRY and CDR2 SYGVKD. V trimming: 6 bases; J trimming: 5 bases; junction bases outside the gene matches: 7. The CDR3 nucleotides are TGTGCCATCAGGCCTACAGGGGACCATCAGCCCCAGCATTTT. It is translated as CAIRPTGDHQPQHF.

This clonotype was picked up a small number of times. The J gene is TRBJ1-4, the V gene TRBV12-3 or TRBV12-4; no clear D. This CDR3 is 14 amino acids long. Trimming cost V 5 bases and J 4 bases, with 11 bases left between them. As DNA, the CDR3 is TGTGCCAGCAGTGTTCGGGTCCTTAATGAAAAACTGTTTTTT. Encoded protein: CASSVRVLNEKLFF.

This clonotype was seen a few times. The CDR3 DNA reads TGTGCCAGCAGTTACTCCCTGGTGACGACCGATGAGCAGTTCTTC. Residues: CASSYSLVTTDEQFF. The chain uses TRBV6-2 or TRBV6-3 and TRBJ2-1, with D unclear. The CDR3 sequence is 15 residues long. The germline V gene encodes CDR1 MNHEY and CDR2 SVGEGT. The V and J ends lost 0 bases and 8 bases respectively, with 14 bases between them.

The genes are TRBV12-3 or TRBV12-4 and TRBJ1-2, with unresolved D. This CDR3 has 12 amino acids. The germline V and J ends were trimmed by 6 bases and 3 bases, with 8 bases remaining between them. The CDR3 region is CASRSTDYGYTF. In nucleotides, the CDR3 is TGTGCCAGCAGATCAACAGACTATGGCTACACCTTC.

This clonotype showed up just a few times. This chain uses TRBV4-2 with TRBJ2-1, with D perhaps TRBD1 (6 bases). CDR1 LGHNA and CDR2 YNFKEQ come from the germline V gene. CDR3 length: 16 amino acids. V lost 0 bases, J lost 7 bases, and 16 bases lay in between. Here the CDR3 DNA reads TGTGCCAGCAGCCAAGATCTTGAGGGGGTAATAAATGAGCAGTTCTTC. Its translation: CASSQDLEGVINEQFF.

CDR3 DNA sequence: TGTGCCAGCGGTAGGGAAACCGGGGAGCTGTTTTTT. Its protein product is CASGRETGELFF. The chain joins TRBV25-1 to TRBJ2-2, with D unresolved. The V end lost 8 bases, the J end lost 5 bases, and 9 bases lay between the germline ends. Germline assignment: CDR1 MGHDK and CDR2 SYGVNS. The length of the CDR3 is 12 residues.

The sample holds a few counts of this clonotype. This chain uses TRBV6-5 with TRBJ2-2; the D is unclear. The CDR3 has 16 amino acids. Germline CDR1 reads MNHEY; CDR2 reads SVGAGI. V shed 6 bases and J shed 1 base, with 15 bases lying between them. The CDR3 region has the DNA TGTGCCAGCAGAAAAAGGGTTCCGGAGAACACCGGGGAGCTGTTTTTT. Protein product: CASRKRVPENTGELFF.

This clonotype came up many times. The CDR3 loop reads CASSLVFTDTQYF. CDR3 DNA sequence: TGTGCCAGCAGTTTGGTCTTCACAGATACGCAGTATTTT. This chain joins TRBV6-1 and TRBJ2-3; D is ambiguous. Deletions cut 5 bases from V and 2 bases from J, with 8 bases between. The CDR3 covers 13 residues. CDR1 and CDR2 from the germline V gene are MNHNS and SASEGT.

This clonotype has a handful of counts. The chain couples TRBV29-1 to TRBJ2-1; the match to TRBD1 covers 9 bases. CDR1 and CDR2 (germline): SQVTM, ANQGSEA. CDR3 length: 13 amino acids. The CDR3 spells CSSGTGLGDEQFF. CDR3 DNA: TGCAGTTCCGGGACAGGGTTAGGTGATGAGCAGTTCTTC.

This clonotype was detected only a few times. The V and J genes are TRBV12-3 or TRBV12-4 and TRBJ2-1; 8 nucleotides match TRBD2. Trimming took 7 bases from V and 5 from J; bases not matched to a gene: 13. CDR3 length: 16 amino acids. CDR3 bases: TGTGCCAGCACTACGCGGGGGGAAACTTGGGACAATGAGCAGTTCTTC. This gives the protein CASTTRGETWDNEQFF.

This clonotype showed up just a few times. The rearrangement links TRBV15 to TRBJ2-2; D is uncertain. Germline V gene lookup returns CDR1 LNHNV and CDR2 YYDKDF (reference sequence). The CDR3 is 17 amino acids. V gave up 1 base and J gave up 1 base, with 13 bases separating them. CDR3 region: CATSRVSLSRNTGELFF. CDR3 nucleotides: TGTGCCACCAGCAGAGTATCTCTGAGCAGGAACACCGGGGAGCTGTTTTTT.

The rearrangement joins TRBV4-1 to TRBJ2-7; D is possibly TRBD2 (5 bases). The germline CDR1 and CDR2 sequences are MGHRA and YSYEKL. V shed 4 bases and J shed 4 bases, with 20 bases lying between them. This CDR3 region has 16 residues. CDR3 in DNA: TGCGCCAGCAGCCCATCTCCGCCCGGACGGGGTTACGAGCAGTACTTC. Its protein product is CASSPSPPGRGYEQYF.

The J gene is TRBJ1-1, the V gene TRBV29-1; D call uncertain. The length of the CDR3 is 13 residues. Trimming pared 7 bases from V and 3 bases from J, leaving 15 bases between. Germline V gene sequence: CDR1 SQVTM, CDR2 ANQGSEA. The DNA for the CDR3 is TGCAGCGCCCTCGGGCTCTCGGACACTGAAGCTTTCTTT. Its translation: CSALGLSDTEAFF.

The rearrangement joins TRBV19 to TRBJ1-5; tentatively, D is TRBD1 (6 bases). The V and J ends lost 3 bases and 3 bases respectively, with 12 bases between them. The CDR3 is made up of 15 amino acids. Germline CDR1 reads LNHDA; CDR2 reads SQIVND (reference sequence). CDR3 region: CASSIKGGNNQPQHF. CDR3 in DNA: TGTGCCAGTAGTATTAAAGGGGGAAACAATCAGCCCCAGCATTTT.

The chain uses TRBV20-1 and TRBJ2-2; perhaps TRBD1 as D (6 bases). Trimming took 2 bases from V and 3 from J, leaving 13 bases between them. In germline, CDR1 is DFQATT, CDR2 SNEGSKA (reference sequence). The CDR3 contains 15 residues. CDR3 amino acids: CSARIQTGYTGELFF. CDR3 DNA sequence: TGCAGTGCTAGAATTCAGACAGGATACACCGGGGAGCTGTTTTTT.